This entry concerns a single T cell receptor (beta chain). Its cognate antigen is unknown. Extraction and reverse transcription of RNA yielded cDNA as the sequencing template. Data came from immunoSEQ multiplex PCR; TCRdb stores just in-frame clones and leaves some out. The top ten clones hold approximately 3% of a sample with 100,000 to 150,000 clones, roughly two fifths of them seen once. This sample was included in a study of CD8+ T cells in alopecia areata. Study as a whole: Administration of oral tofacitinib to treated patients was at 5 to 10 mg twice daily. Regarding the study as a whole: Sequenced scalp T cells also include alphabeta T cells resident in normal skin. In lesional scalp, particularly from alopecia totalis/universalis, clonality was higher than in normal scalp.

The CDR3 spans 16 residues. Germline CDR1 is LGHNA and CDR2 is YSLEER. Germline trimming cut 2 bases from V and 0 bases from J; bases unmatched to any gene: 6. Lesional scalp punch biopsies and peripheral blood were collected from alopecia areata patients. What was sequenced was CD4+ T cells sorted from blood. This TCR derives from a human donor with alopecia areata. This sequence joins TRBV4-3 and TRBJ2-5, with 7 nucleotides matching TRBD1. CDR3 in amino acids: CASSQRTGDYQETQYF. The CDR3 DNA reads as TGCGCCAGCAGCCAACGGACAGGAGATTACCAAGAGACCCAGTACTTC.